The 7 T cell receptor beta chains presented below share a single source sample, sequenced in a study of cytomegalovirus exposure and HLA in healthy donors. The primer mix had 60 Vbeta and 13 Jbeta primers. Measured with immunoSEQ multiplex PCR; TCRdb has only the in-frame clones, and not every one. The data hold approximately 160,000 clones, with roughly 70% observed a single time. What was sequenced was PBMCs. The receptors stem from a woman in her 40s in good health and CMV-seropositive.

The CDR3, as DNA: TGTGCCAGCAGTTACTCGAAGCGGAGCTCTGGAAACACCATATATTTT. Translation: CASSYSKRSSGNTIYF. V gene TRBV6-5 combines with J gene TRBJ1-3; the D is unclear. The germline CDR1 and CDR2 sequences are MNHEY and SVGAGI. Trimming removed 0 bases from V and 0 bases from J, with 9 bases in between. The CDR3 extends over 16 amino acids.

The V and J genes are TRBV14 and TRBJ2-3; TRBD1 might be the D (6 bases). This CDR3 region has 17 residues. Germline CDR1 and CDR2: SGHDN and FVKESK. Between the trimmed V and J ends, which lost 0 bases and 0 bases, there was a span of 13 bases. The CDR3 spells CASSQDLGQGSTDTQYF. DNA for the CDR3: TGTGCCAGCAGCCAAGACTTGGGCCAGGGGAGCACAGATACGCAGTATTTT.

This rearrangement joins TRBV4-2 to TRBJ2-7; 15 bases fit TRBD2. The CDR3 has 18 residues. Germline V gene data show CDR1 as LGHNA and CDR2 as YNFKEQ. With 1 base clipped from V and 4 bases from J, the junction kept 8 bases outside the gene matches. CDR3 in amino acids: CASSQGPGLAGGPYEQYF. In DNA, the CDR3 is TGTGCCAGCAGCCAAGGACCTGGACTAGCGGGGGGGCCTTACGAGCAGTACTTC.

The chain's CDR3 is CASSLRWDTTYEQYF. CDR3 DNA sequence: TGTGCCAGCAGCTTACGGTGGGACACGACCTACGAGCAGTACTTC. The rearrangement joins TRBV7-2 to TRBJ2-7; D possibly corresponds to TRBD1 (6 bases). Germline V lookup: CDR1 SGHTA, CDR2 FQGNSA. With 2 bases removed from V and 2 bases from J, the gap between germline ends came to 13 bases. The length of the CDR3 is 15 residues.

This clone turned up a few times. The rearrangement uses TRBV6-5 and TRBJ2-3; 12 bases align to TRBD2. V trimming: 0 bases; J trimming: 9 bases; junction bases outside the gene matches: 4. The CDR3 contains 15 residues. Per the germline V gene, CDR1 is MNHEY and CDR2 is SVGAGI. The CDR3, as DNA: TGTGCCAGCAGTTACTCTTGGACTAGCGGGGAAACGCAGTATTTT. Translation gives CASSYSWTSGETQYF.

The CDR3 protein is CASSNEKSGEEPFF. The CDR3 DNA is TGTGCCAGTAGTAATGAAAAAAGCGGGGAGGAACCGTTCTTC. The V call is TRBV19, the J call TRBJ2-1, with TRBD2 matching 7 bases. The junction had 15 bases not matched to a gene; V was cut back by 4 bases and J by 15 bases. Germline lookup yields CDR1 LNHDA and CDR2 SQIVND (reference sequence). The CDR3 runs 14 residues.

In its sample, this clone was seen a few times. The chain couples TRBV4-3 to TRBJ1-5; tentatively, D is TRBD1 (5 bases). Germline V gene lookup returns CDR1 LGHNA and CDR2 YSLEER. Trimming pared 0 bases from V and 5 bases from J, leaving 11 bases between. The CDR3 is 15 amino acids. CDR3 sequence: CASSQDFRADQPQHF. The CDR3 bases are TGCGCCAGCAGCCAAGATTTCAGGGCTGATCAGCCCCAGCATTTT.